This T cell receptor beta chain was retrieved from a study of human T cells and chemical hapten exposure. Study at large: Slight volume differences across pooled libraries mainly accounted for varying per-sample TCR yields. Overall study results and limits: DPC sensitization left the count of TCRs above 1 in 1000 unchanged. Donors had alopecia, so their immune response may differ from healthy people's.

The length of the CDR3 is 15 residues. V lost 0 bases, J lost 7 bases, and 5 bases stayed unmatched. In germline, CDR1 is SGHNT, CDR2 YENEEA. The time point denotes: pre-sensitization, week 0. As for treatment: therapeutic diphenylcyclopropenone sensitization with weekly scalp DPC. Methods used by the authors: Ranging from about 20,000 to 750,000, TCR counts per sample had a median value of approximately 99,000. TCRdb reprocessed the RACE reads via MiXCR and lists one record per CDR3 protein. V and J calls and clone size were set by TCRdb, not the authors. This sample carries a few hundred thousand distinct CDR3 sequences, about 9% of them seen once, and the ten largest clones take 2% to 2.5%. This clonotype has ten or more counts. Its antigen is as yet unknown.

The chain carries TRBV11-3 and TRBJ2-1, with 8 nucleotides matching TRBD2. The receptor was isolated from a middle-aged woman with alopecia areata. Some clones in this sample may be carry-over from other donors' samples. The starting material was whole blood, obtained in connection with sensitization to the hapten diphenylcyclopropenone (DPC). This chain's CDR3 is CASSLDAGGENEQFF. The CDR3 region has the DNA TGTGCCAGCAGCTTAGATGCGGGGGGCGAAAATGAGCAGTTCTTC.